This T cell receptor (beta chain) was recovered during a study of graft-versus-host responses after intestinal transplantation (dated by TCRdb to 2020 to 2023). Background for the entire study: The transplants that recipients got were multivisceral, liver-intestinal, or isolated intestinal. Every recipient was given anti-thymocyte globulin induction, then maintenance tacrolimus and steroids for about 3 years. Graft-versus-host and host-versus-graft alloreactive T cell clones were tracked in the graft, circulation and bone marrow after intestinal transplantation using bulk TCR-beta CDR3 sequencing. Alloreactive clones were identified by sequencing pre-transplant mixed lymphocyte reaction products and comparing them with unstimulated pre-transplant donor and recipient T cells. The cohort enrolled approximately 24 intestinal transplant recipients, one of whom was a retransplant, and a few patients without pretransplant specimens were excluded. A peak of at least 4% donor T cells among recipient peripheral blood mononuclear cells was the definition used for donor T cell macrochimerism. Rather than going through the commercial service, samples from a few later patients were sequenced in-house on an Illumina MiSeq and processed with MiXCR. Broad study findings and their caveats: Early after transplant, peak levels of circulating GvH clones were associated with declines in HvG clones. GvH clones turned up in recipient bone marrow, with some appearing earlier in ileal mucosa or blood, a pattern consistent with an intestinal mucosal origin. Conclusions were limited by the relatively low number and heterogeneity of intestinal transplant patients. In the allografts of patients with donor T cell macrochimerism, GvH to HvG T cell clonal ratios were high.

Explained via the paper, the time point label denotes: cells obtained before transplantation from donor or recipient. In mixed lymphocyte reactions, roughly 200,000 CFSE-labeled pre-transplant responders were plated with roughly 200,000 irradiated violet-dye-labeled stimulators and cultured for less than 7 days. After the mixed lymphocyte reaction, proliferating CD3+CD4+CFSE-low and CD3+CD8+CFSE-low responder cells were FACS-sorted on a BD Influx sorter. The library relied on the immunoSEQ multiplex PCR assay. For most patients, genomic DNA was isolated using the Qiagen DNeasy Blood and Tissue Kit and was shipped frozen to Adaptive Biotechnologies for TCR sequencing. For most patients, high-throughput TCR-beta CDR3 sequencing of genomic DNA was performed by Adaptive Biotechnologies. From the authors' description of their analysis: Adaptive's ImmunoSEQ software supplied the TCR sequencing data for around 19 patients, while MiXCR and VDJtools were used to process a few other patients. To correct CD4 versus CD8 sorting errors, sequences present in both subsets at a frequency ratio below 5:1 were removed. CDR3 nucleotide sequences shared by donor and recipient were removed because the origin of these sequences could not be assigned. At least 2-fold expansion over unstimulated cells and a minimum CFSE-low frequency of 0.002% (template counts) or 0.001% (read counts) were required for clones to be classified as alloreactive. Clones were considered mappable if detected in sequenced pre-transplant spleen, lymph node, or MLR CFSE-low populations of the donor or recipient. The cumulative frequency of alloreactive clones was calculated as a percentage of all sequences, weighted by copy number. TCRdb took this table from immuneACCESS and kept in-frame rearrangements with V and J called. Such tables lack part of the clones; where checked against another copy, unresolved V genes explain under half of the gap, and the rest is unexplained. For V, J and clone size, that table is used; D and trimming come from the DNA. Recorded for this sample are 12,000 to 15,000 clones; 30% to 40% of them occurred a single time. The top ten clones comprise around 2% of the sample.

From cysteine to phenylalanine, the CDR3 is 11 amino acids long. Solely the CDR3 DNA is kept, with 33 bases framed from the first base. From a lookup of the germline V gene (reference sequence), CDR1 and CDR2 are GTSNPN and SVGIG. Regarding this clone: The input lacks base qualities; no much larger clone sits a single base away.

The V and J segments used are TRBV30 and TRBJ2-4, with no confident D gene call. The source material was alloreactive CD8+ T cells from a mixed lymphocyte reaction culture, sampled before intestinal transplant. The cell subset or site label for this specimen denotes: CFSE-low proliferating T cells sorted from roughly 6-day pre-transplant mixed lymphocyte reaction (GvH or HvG direction). The origin of this receptor is a human patient who received an intestinal transplant. The encoded CDR3 is CAFELPNIQYF. The sequence in DNA is TGTGCGTTCGAGCTACCCAACATTCAGTACTTC.